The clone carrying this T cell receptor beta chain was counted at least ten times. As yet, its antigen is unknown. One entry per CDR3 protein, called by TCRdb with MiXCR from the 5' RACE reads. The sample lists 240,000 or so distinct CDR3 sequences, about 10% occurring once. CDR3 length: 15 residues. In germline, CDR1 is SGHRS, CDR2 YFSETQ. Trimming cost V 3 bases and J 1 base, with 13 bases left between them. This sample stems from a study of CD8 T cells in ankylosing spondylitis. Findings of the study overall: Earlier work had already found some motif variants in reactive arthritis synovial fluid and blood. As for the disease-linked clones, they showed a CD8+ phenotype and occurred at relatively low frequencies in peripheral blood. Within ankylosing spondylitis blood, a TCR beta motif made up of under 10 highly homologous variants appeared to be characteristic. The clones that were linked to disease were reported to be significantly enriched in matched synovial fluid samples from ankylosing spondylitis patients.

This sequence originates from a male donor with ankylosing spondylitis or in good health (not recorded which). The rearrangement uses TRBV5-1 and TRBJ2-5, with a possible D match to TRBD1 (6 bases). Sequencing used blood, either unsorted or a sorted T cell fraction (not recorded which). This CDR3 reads CASSSPGTIQETQYF. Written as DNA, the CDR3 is TGCGCCAGCAGCTCCCCCGGGACAATCCAAGAGACCCAGTACTTC.